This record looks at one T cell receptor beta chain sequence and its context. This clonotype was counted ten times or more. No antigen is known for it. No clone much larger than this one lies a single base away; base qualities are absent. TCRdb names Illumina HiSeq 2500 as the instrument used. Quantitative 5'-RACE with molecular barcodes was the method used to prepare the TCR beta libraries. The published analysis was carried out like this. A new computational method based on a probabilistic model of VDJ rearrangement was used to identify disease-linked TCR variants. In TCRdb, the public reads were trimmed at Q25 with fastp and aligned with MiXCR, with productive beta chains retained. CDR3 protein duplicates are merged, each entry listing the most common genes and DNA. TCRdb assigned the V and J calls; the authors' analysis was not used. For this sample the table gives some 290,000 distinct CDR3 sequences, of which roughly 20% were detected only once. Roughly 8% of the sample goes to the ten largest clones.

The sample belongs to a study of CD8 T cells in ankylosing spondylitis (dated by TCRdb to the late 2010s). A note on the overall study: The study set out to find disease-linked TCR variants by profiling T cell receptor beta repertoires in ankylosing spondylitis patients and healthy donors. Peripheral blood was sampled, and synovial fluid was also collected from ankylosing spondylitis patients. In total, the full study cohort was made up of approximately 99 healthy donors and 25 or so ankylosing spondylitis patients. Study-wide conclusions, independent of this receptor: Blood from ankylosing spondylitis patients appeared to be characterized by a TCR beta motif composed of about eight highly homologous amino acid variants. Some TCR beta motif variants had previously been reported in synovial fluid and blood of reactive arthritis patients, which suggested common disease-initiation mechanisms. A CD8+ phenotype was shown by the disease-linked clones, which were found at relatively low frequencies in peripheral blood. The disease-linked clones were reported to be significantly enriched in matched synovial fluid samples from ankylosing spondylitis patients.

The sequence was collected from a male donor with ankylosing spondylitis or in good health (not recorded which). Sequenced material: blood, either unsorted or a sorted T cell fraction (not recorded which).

Here the CDR3 is given as CASSLGEAANTGELFF. The sequence in DNA is TGCGCCAGCAGCTTGGGTGAAGCTGCGAACACCGGGGAGCTGTTTTTT. The chain uses TRBV5-1 and TRBJ2-2; no confident D gene assignment can be made. V is pared back by 0 bases and J by 0 bases, with 9 bases lying between the germline termini. The CDR3 goes from the cysteine to the phenylalanine over 16 residues. Just CDR3 DNA is preserved here, 48 bases in frame from base 1. The germline V gene sets CDR1 to SGHRS and CDR2 to YFSETQ.